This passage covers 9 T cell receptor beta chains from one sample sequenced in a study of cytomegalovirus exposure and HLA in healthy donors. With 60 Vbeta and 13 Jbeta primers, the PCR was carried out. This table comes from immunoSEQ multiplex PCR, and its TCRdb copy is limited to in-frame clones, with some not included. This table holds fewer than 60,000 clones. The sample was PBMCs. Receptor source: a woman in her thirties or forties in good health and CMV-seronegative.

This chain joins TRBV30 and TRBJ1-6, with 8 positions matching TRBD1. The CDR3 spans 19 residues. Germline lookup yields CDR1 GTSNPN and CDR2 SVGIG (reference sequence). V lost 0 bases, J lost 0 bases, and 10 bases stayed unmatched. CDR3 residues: CAWSVWRTGMPSYNSPLHF. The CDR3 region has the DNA TGTGCCTGGAGTGTATGGCGGACAGGGATGCCCTCCTATAATTCACCCCTCCACTTT.

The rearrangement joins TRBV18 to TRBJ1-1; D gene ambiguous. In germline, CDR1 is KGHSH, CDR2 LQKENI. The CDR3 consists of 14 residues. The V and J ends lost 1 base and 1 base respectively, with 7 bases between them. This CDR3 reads CASSPLESNTEAFF. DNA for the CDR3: TGTGCCAGCTCACCACTGGAGTCGAACACTGAAGCTTTCTTT.

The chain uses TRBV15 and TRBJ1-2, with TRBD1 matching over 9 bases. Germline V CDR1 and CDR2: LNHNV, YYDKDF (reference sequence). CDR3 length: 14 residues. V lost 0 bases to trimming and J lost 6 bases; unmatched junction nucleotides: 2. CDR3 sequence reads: CATSREGQGDGYTF. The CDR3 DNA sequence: TGTGCCACCAGCAGAGAGGGACAGGGAGATGGCTACACCTTC.

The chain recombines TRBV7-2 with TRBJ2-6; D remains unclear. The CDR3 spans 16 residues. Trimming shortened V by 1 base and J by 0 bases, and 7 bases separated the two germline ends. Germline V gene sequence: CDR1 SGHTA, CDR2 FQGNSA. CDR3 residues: CASSLVRVSGANVLTF. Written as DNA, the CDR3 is TGTGCCAGCAGCTTAGTCCGGGTCTCTGGGGCCAACGTCCTGACTTTC.

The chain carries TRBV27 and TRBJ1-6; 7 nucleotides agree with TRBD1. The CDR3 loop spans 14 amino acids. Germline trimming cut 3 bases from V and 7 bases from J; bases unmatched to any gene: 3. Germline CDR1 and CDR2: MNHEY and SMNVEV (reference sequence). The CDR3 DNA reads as TGTGCCAGCAGTTTCGGGACAGAGAATTCACCCCTCCACTTT. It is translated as CASSFGTENSPLHF.

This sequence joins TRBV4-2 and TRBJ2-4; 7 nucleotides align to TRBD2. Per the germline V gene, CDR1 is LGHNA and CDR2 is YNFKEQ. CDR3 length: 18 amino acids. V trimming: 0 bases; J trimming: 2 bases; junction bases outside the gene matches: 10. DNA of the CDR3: TGTGCCAGCAGCCAAGATATCGGACTAGTTAAAACCAAAAACATTCAGTACTTC. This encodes CASSQDIGLVKTKNIQYF.

This CDR3 reads CASSSYPGTGELFF. The CDR3 nucleotides are TGCGCCAGCAGCTCCTATCCGGGCACCGGGGAGCTGTTTTTT. This chain connects TRBV5-1 to TRBJ2-2; unclear D gene. Germline V gene data show CDR1 as SGHRS and CDR2 as YFSETQ. This CDR3 region has 14 residues. With 3 bases removed from V and 4 bases from J, the gap between germline ends came to 10 bases. The full variable domain, completed using reference TRBV5-1 and TRBJ2-2, is KAGVTQTPRYLIKTRGQQVTLSCSPISGHRSVSWYQQTPGQGLQFLFEYFSETQRNKGNFPGRFSGRQFSNSRSEMNVSTLELGDSALYLCASSSYPGTGELFFGEGSRLTVL.

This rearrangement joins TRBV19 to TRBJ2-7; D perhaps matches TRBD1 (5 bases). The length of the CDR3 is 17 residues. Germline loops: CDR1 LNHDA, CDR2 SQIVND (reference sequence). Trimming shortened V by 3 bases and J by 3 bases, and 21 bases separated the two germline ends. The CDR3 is CASSILSGGAGFYEQYF. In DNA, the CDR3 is TGTGCCAGTAGTATTTTATCCGGCGGAGCAGGGTTCTACGAGCAGTACTTC.

The CDR3 DNA sequence: TGTGCCTGGAGTGTGTTGACAGTCACAGATACGCAGTATTTT. This encodes CAWSVLTVTDTQYF. The rearrangement links TRBV30 to TRBJ2-3; D possibly corresponds to TRBD1 (5 bases). V gave up 0 bases and J gave up 2 bases, with 9 bases separating them. The CDR3 is 14 amino acids. The V gene's germline CDR1 is GTSNPN and CDR2 SVGIG (reference sequence). The full variable domain, with the rest looked up from reference TRBV30 and TRBJ2-3, is SQTIHQWPATLVQPVGSPLSLECTVEGTSNPNLYWYRQAAGRGLQLLFYSVGIGQISSEVPQNLSASRPQDRQFILSSKKLLLSDSGFYLCAWSVLTVTDTQYFGPGTRLTVL.